Below are 9 T cell receptor beta chains sequenced from a single sample in a study of blood T cell repertoires in COVID-19. Clones were sequenced by immunoSEQ multiplex PCR, and TCRdb holds only the in-frame ones, with some missing. The sample lists around 390,000 clones, just under 90% occurring once. The material sequenced was PBMCs or T cells enriched from blood (not recorded which). Receptors originate from a woman in her fifties or sixties who had recovered from COVID-19.

The chain has TRBV4-2 and TRBJ2-3; D unresolved. Trimming stripped 0 bases from V and 4 bases from J, with 11 bases between. CDR3 size: 15 residues. CDR1 is LGHNA and CDR2 is YNFKEQ in the germline V gene. The CDR3 loop is CASSQDPRVSDTQYF. CDR3 nucleotides: TGTGCCAGCAGCCAAGATCCCCGGGTATCAGATACGCAGTATTTT.

This chain uses TRBV27 with TRBJ2-7, with TRBD1 matching over 7 bases. V trimming: 2 bases; J trimming: 2 bases; junction bases outside the gene matches: 0. The CDR3 totals 13 residues. Looked up from germline, CDR1 is MNHEY and CDR2 is SMNVEV (reference sequence). The CDR3 sequence: CASSLGTAYEQYF. The CDR3 DNA reads TGTGCCAGCAGTTTAGGGACAGCCTACGAGCAGTACTTC.

This chain joins TRBV3-1 (or the pseudogene TRBV3-2) and TRBJ1-1; 8 bases are shared with TRBD1. The CDR3 contains 17 residues. Per germline, CDR1 LGHDT and CDR2 YNNKEL (reference sequence). V lost 5 bases, J lost 4 bases, and 15 bases stayed unmatched. This CDR3 reads CASSSPGNRGTGTEAFF. CDR3 coding DNA: TGTGCCAGCAGCTCACCCGGAAACAGGGGGACTGGCACTGAAGCTTTCTTT.

This clone has just one count. The chain links TRBV4-2 to TRBJ2-3; the D is unclear. Between the trimmed V and J ends, which lost 0 bases and 5 bases, there was a span of 12 bases. CDR1 LGHNA and CDR2 YNFKEQ come from the germline V gene. This CDR3 is built from 15 residues. This chain's CDR3 is CASSQEALKIDTQYF. CDR3 coding DNA: TGTGCCAGCAGCCAAGAGGCCCTCAAGATAGATACGCAGTATTTT.

This clone appeared once. The rearrangement joins TRBV2 to TRBJ2-2; TRBD1 agrees at 9 bases. The CDR3 spans 13 residues. The germline gives CDR1 SNHLY, CDR2 FYNNEI. J lost 6 bases, V lost 10 bases, and 6 bases had no gene match. The CDR3 DNA reads TGTGCCACGCGGACAGGGGAGTCCGGGGAGCTGTTTTTT. Translated: CATRTGESGELFF.

This clone was counted once. V and J are TRBV18 and TRBJ1-2; D is uncertain. The CDR3 consists of 15 residues. V lost 3 bases, J lost 2 bases, and 13 bases lay in between. Germline loops: CDR1 KGHSH, CDR2 LQKENI. The CDR3 nucleotides are TGTGCCAGCTCACCCCAAGTGAGGGTGAACTATGGCTACACCTTC. It translates to CASSPQVRVNYGYTF.

V and J are TRBV19 and TRBJ2-2, with D uncertain. Deletions cut 3 bases from V and 6 bases from J, with 11 bases between. CDR1 is LNHDA and CDR2 is SQIVND in the germline V gene (reference sequence). The length of the CDR3 is 14 residues. The CDR3 DNA is TGTGCCAGTAGTATTCCTAGAGTTCCCGGGGAGCTGTTTTTT. It encodes CASSIPRVPGELFF.

This clone is a singleton in its sample. CDR3 sequence: CASSTRGGQGTIYGYTF. Written as DNA, the CDR3 is TGTGCCAGCAGCACTAGAGGGGGACAGGGCACAATCTATGGCTACACCTTC. The V call is TRBV7-2, the J call TRBJ1-2; TRBD1 agrees at 9 bases. The CDR3 totals 17 residues. Germline CDR1 reads SGHTA; CDR2 reads FQGNSA. V lost 5 bases, J lost 4 bases, and 14 bases stayed unmatched.

This chain connects TRBV18 to TRBJ1-1, with 7 bases lining up with TRBD1. CDR1 is KGHSH, CDR2 LQKENI, per germline. The ends lost 5 bases at V and 5 bases at J; junction bases unmatched: 8. This CDR3 contains 14 residues. The CDR3 DNA reads TGTGCCAGCTCATCCACAGGGGCGAAGACTGAAGCTTTCTTT. It translates to CASSSTGAKTEAFF.